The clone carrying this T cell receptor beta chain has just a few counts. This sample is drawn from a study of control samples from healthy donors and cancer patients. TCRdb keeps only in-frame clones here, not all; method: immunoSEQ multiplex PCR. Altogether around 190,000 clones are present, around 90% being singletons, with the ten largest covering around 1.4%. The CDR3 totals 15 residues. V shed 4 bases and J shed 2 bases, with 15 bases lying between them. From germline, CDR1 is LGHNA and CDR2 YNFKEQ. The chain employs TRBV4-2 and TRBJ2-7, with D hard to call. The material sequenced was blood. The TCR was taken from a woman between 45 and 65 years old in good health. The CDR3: CASSPSATQTYEQYF. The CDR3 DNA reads TGTGCCAGCAGCCCCTCTGCTACGCAGACCTACGAGCAGTACTTC.